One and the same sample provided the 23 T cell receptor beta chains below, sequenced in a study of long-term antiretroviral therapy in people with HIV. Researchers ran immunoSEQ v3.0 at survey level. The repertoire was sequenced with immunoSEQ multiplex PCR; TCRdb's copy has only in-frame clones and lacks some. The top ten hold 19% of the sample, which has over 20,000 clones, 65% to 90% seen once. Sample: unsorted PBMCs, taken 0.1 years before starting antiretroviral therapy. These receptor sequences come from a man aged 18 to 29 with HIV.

CDR3 in DNA: TGCGCCAGCAGCCAAGAGGTGGACATGAGTATTGAAGCTTTCTTT. Translation gives CASSQEVDMSIEAFF. The J gene is TRBJ1-1, the V gene TRBV4-1, with a tentative D call TRBD1 (5 bases). The CDR3 sequence is 15 residues long. The V and J ends lost 0 bases and 7 bases respectively, with 15 bases between them. Per the germline V gene, CDR1 is MGHRA and CDR2 is YSYEKL.

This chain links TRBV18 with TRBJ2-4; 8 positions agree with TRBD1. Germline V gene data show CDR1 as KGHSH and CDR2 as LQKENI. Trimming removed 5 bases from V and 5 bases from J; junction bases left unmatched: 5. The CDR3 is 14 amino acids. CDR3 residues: CASSSGQGQNIQYF. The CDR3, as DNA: TGTGCCAGCTCATCCGGACAGGGACAAAACATTCAGTACTTC.

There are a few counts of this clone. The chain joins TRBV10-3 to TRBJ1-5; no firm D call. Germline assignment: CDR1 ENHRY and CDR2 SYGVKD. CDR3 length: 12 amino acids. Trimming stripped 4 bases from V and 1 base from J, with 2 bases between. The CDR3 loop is CAISVSNQPQHF. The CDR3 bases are TGTGCCATCAGTGTCAGCAATCAGCCCCAGCATTTT.

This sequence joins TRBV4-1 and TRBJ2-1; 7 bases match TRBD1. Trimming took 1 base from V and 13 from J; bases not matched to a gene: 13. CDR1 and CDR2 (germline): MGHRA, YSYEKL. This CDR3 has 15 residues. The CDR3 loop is CASSQGAGTAKEQFF. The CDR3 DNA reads TGCGCCAGCAGCCAAGGGGCCGGGACAGCGAAAGAACAGTTCTTC.

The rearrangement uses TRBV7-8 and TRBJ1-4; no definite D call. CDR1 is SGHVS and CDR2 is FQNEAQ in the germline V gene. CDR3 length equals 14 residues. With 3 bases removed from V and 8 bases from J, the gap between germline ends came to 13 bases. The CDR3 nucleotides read TGTGCCAGCAGCTTCCGGGCCACAGAGGAAAAACTGTTTTTT. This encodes CASSFRATEEKLFF.

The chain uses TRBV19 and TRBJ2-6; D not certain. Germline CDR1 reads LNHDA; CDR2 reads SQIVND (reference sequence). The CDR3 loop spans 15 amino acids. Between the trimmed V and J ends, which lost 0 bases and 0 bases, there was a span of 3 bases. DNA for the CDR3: TGTGCCAGTAGTATAGAGGTCTCTGGGGCCAACGTCCTGACTTTC. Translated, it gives CASSIEVSGANVLTF.

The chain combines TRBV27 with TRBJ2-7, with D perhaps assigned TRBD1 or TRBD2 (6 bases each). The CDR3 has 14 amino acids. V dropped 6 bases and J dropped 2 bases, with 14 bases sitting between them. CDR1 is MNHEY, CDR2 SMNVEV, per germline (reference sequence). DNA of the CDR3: TGTGCCAGCAGGTGGGGGCGGGAAGCCTACGAGCAGTACTTC. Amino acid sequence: CASRWGREAYEQYF.

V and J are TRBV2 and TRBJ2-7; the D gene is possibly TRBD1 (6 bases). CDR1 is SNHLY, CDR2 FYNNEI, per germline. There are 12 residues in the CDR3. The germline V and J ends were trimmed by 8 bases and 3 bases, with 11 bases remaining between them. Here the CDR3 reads CASRTERYEQYF. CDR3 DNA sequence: TGTGCCAGCCGGACAGAACGCTACGAGCAGTACTTC.

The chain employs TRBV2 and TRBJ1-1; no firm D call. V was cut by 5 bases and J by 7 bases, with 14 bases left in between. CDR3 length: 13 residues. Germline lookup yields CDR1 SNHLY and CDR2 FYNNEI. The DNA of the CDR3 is TGTGCCAGCAGTTTCGGAGGAGACCTTGAAGCTTTCTTT. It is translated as CASSFGGDLEAFF.

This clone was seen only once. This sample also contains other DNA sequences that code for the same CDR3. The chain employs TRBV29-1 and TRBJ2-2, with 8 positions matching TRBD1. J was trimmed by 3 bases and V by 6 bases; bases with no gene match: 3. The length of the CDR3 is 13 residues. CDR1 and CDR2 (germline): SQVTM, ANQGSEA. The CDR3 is CSVGTGDTGELFF. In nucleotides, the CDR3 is TGCAGCGTAGGGACAGGTGACACCGGGGAGCTGTTTTTT.

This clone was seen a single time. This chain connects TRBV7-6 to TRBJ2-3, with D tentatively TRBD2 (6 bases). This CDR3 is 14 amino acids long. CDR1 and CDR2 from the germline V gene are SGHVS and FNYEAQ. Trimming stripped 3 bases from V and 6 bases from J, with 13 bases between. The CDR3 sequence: CASSFEARGDTQYF. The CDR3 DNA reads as TGTGCCAGCAGCTTTGAGGCTCGGGGGGATACGCAGTATTTT.

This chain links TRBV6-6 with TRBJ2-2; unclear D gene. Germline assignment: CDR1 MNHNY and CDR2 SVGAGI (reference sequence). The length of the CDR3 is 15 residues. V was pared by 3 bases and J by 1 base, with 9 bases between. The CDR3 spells CASSYGVVNTGELFF. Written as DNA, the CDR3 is TGTGCCAGCAGTTATGGGGTCGTGAACACCGGGGAGCTGTTTTTT.

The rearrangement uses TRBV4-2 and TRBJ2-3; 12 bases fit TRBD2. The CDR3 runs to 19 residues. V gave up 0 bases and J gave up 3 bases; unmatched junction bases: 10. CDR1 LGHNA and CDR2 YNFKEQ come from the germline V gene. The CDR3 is CASSQDNLAGGPITDTQYF. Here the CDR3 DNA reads TGTGCCAGCAGCCAAGATAATCTAGCGGGAGGGCCCATAACAGATACGCAGTATTTT.

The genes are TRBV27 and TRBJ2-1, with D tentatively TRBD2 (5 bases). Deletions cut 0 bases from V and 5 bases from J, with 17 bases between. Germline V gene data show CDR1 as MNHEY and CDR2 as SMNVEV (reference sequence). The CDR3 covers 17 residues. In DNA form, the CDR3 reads TGTGCCAGCAGTTTATCCGGCGTACCTGCGGGTGACAATGAGCAGTTCTTC. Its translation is CASSLSGVPAGDNEQFF.

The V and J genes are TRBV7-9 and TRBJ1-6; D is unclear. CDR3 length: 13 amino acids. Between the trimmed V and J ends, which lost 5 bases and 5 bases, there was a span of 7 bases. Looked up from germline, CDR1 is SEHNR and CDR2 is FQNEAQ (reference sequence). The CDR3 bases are TGTGCCAGCAGCCGGGCCAATAATTCACCCCTCCACTTT. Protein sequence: CASSRANNSPLHF. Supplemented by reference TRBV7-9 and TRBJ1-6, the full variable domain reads DTGVSQNPRHKITKRGQNVTFRCDPISEHNRLYWYRQTLGQGPEFLTYFQNEAQLEKSRLLSDRFSAERPKGSFSTLEIQRTEQGDSAMYLCASSRANNSPLHFGNGTRLTVT.

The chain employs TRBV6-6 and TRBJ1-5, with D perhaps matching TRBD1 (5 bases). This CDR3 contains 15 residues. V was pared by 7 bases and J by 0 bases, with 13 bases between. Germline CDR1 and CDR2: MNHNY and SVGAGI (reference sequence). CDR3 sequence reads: CASIPRQYSNQPQHF. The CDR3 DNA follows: TGTGCCAGCATTCCGAGACAGTATAGCAATCAGCCCCAGCATTTT.

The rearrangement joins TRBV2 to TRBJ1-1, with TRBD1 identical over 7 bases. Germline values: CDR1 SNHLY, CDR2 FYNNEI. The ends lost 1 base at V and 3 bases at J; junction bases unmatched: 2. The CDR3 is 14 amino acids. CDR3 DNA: TGTGCCAGCAGTGAAGAGGGGGCGGACACTGAAGCTTTCTTT. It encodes CASSEEGADTEAFF.

Here the CDR3 DNA reads TGTGCCAGCAGCATTATGGTTCGAGAAAGATACGAGCAGTACTTC. Encoded protein: CASSIMVRERYEQYF. The chain combines TRBV6-1 with TRBJ2-7; D is unclear. In germline, CDR1 is MNHNS, CDR2 SASEGT. V was pared by 6 bases and J by 4 bases, with 19 bases between. The CDR3 has 15 residues.

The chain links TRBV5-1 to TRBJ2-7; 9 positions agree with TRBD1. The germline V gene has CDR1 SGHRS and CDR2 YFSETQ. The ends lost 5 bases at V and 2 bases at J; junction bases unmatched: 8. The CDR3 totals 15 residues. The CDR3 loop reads CASSRDRVSAYEQYF. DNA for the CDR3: TGCGCCAGCAGTCGGGACAGGGTGTCCGCCTACGAGCAGTACTTC.

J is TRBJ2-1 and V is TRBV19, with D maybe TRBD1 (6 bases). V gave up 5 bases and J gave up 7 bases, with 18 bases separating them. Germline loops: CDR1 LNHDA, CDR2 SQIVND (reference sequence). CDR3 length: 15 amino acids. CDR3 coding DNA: TGTGCCAGTAGTGCCCGGACAGTCGGCACGAATGAGCAGTTCTTC. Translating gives CASSARTVGTNEQFF.

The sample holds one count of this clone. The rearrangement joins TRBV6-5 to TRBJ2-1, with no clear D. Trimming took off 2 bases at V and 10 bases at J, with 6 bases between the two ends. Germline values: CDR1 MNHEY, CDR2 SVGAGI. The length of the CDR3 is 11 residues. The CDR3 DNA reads TGTGCCAGCAGTTACGCAAAAGAGCAGTTCTTC. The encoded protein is CASSYAKEQFF.

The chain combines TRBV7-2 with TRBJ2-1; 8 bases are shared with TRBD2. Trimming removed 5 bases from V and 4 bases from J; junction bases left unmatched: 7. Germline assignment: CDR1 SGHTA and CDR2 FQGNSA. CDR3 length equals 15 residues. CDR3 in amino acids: CASSITSGLYNEQFF. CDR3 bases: TGTGCCAGCAGCATCACTAGCGGCCTATACAATGAGCAGTTCTTC.

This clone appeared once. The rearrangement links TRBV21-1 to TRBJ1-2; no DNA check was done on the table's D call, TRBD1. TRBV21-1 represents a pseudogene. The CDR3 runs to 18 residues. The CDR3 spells CASSKSGQGAHFNYGYTF. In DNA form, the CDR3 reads TGTGCCAGCAGCAAGTCGGGTCAGGGGGCCCATTTTAACTATGGCTACACCTTC.